Below are 16 T cell receptor beta chains sequenced from a single sample in a study of cytomegalovirus exposure and HLA in healthy donors. PCR employed 60 Vbeta and 13 Jbeta primers. TCRdb's table, derived via immunoSEQ multiplex PCR, lists solely in-frame clones and lacks some. The data show approximately 160,000 clones, 60% to 85% seen once. Sample: PBMCs. These receptors were taken from a female donor in good health and CMV-seronegative.

J is TRBJ1-5 and V is TRBV14; D call uncertain. This CDR3 is built from 13 residues. The V end was cut by 4 bases, the J end by 6 bases, with 10 bases between. Germline V gives CDR1 SGHDN, CDR2 FVKESK. The CDR3 loop reads CASSPLGGQPQHF. The CDR3 DNA reads as TGTGCCAGCAGCCCATTGGGAGGTCAGCCCCAGCATTTT.

The rearrangement links TRBV19 to TRBJ2-6, with 9 bases lining up with TRBD1. The CDR3 runs 16 residues. Germline trimming cut 11 bases from V and 1 base from J; bases unmatched to any gene: 9. Germline V gives CDR1 LNHDA, CDR2 SQIVND (reference sequence). The CDR3: CASGGDRASGANVLTF. The CDR3, as DNA: TGTGCCTCCGGAGGGGACAGGGCGTCTGGGGCCAACGTCCTGACTTTC. The full variable domain, with the rest looked up from reference TRBV19 and TRBJ2-6, is DGGITQSPKYLFRKEGQNVTLSCEQNLNHDAMYWYRQDPGQGLRLIYYSQIVNDFQKGDIAEGYSVSREKKESFPLTVTSAQKNPTAFYLCASGGDRASGANVLTFGAGSRLTVL.

The chain employs TRBV19 and TRBJ1-4, with a tentative D call TRBD1 (6 bases). The V end was cut by 6 bases, the J end by 3 bases, with 8 bases between. The germline CDR1 and CDR2 sequences are LNHDA and SQIVND (reference sequence). This CDR3 has 13 residues. Written as DNA, the CDR3 is TGTGCCAGTAGGGACAGAGCTAATGAAAAACTGTTTTTT. It yields the protein CASRDRANEKLFF.

This rearrangement joins TRBV19 to TRBJ2-7; 7 bases line up with TRBD1. Germline CDR1 is LNHDA and CDR2 is SQIVND (reference sequence). Trimming at V came to 4 bases and at J to 6 bases, leaving 3 bases not matched to a gene. The CDR3 runs to 12 residues. The CDR3 is CASSNRGSEQYF. The CDR3, as DNA: TGTGCCAGTAGTAACAGGGGTAGCGAGCAGTACTTC.

V is TRBV6-1 and J is TRBJ1-3; the D is unclear. The CDR3 runs to 13 residues. Germline values: CDR1 MNHNS, CDR2 SASEGT. Between the trimmed V and J ends, which lost 7 bases and 0 bases, there was a span of 7 bases. The CDR3 DNA reads TGTGCCAGCATGAAGAGCTCTGGAAACACCATATATTTT. It encodes CASMKSSGNTIYF.

The rearrangement joins TRBV7-2 to TRBJ1-1, with a tentative D call TRBD1 (5 bases). The CDR3 runs 14 residues. CDR1 is SGHTA and CDR2 is FQGNSA in the germline V gene. Trimming took off 2 bases at V and 5 bases at J, with 12 bases between the two ends. CDR3: CASSLIPGRTEAFF. Here the CDR3 DNA reads TGTGCCAGCAGCTTAATCCCAGGGCGGACTGAAGCTTTCTTT.

The chain has TRBV7-9 and TRBJ1-5; 11 nucleotides agree with TRBD1. The germline V gene encodes CDR1 SEHNR and CDR2 FQNEAQ (reference sequence). The CDR3 spans 14 residues. With 5 bases clipped from V and 6 bases from J, the junction kept 3 bases outside the gene matches. The CDR3: CASSLGQGGQPQHF. In DNA form, the CDR3 reads TGTGCCAGCAGCCTGGGACAGGGGGGTCAGCCCCAGCATTTT.

This sequence joins TRBV1 and TRBJ1-1. TRBV1 is termed a pseudogene. CDR3 size: 14 residues. The CDR3 reads CTSRSRGMNTEAFF. Written as DNA, the CDR3 is TGCACCAGCAGGTCACGGGGAATGAACACTGAAGCTTTCTTT.

A note on this clone: At one of its ends the junction is not consistent with the germline gene, which may arise from a read error. The chain is built from TRBV5-4 and TRBJ2-3; D might be TRBD2 (6 bases). CDR3 size: 15 residues. Germline loops: CDR1 SGHNT, CDR2 YYREEE (reference sequence). The CDR3 here is CASNLGGRGTDTQYF. The CDR3, as DNA: TGTGCCAGCAACTTGGGGGGTCGGGGAACAGATACGCAGTATTTT.

The chain recombines TRBV4-2 with TRBJ1-2; D gene uncertain. Trimming stripped 2 bases from V and 4 bases from J, with 8 bases between. CDR1 is LGHNA, CDR2 YNFKEQ, per germline. CDR3 length: 13 amino acids. The CDR3 region is CASSQSEVYGYTF. The CDR3 DNA sequence: TGTGCCAGCAGCCAAAGCGAGGTCTATGGCTACACCTTC.

This clone occurred a few times. The J gene is TRBJ2-1, the V gene TRBV11-1; 7 nucleotides match TRBD2. V lost 5 bases to trimming and J lost 10 bases; unmatched junction nucleotides: 2. The germline V gene has CDR1 SGHAT and CDR2 FQDESV (reference sequence). CDR3 size: 11 residues. Written as DNA, the CDR3 is TGTGCCAGCAGCCTTAGCGGGGAGCAGTTCTTC. The encoded protein is CASSLSGEQFF.

The V call is TRBV5-1, the J call TRBJ2-5; 8 bases agree with TRBD2. The J segment lost 2 bases and the V segment lost 4 bases, leaving 10 bases of the junction unmatched. Germline-derived CDR1 and CDR2 are SGHRS and YFSETQ. This CDR3 region has 16 residues. Here the CDR3 DNA reads TGCGCCAGCAGCCCCGGGGGACTAGTGATTCAAGAGACCCAGTACTTC. This codes for CASSPGGLVIQETQYF.

The rearrangement joins TRBV5-1 to TRBJ2-1, with D maybe TRBD2 (5 bases). The germline CDR1 and CDR2 sequences are SGHRS and YFSETQ. V lost 0 bases, J lost 8 bases, and 18 bases lay in between. CDR3 size: 16 residues. Written as DNA, the CDR3 is TGCGCCAGCAGCTTGGCAACAGACCTCGGGGTCCATGAGCAGTTCTTC. Protein product: CASSLATDLGVHEQFF.

The rearrangement joins TRBV7-8 to TRBJ1-1; TRBD1 matches 11 bases. The CDR3 runs to 13 residues. After removal of 4 bases from V and 10 bases from J, the junction contained 5 bases not matched to a gene. Germline V lookup: CDR1 SGHVS, CDR2 FQNEAQ. The CDR3 DNA reads as TGTGCCAGCAGCTCCTGGGACAGGGGGGGAGCTTTCTTT. Translating gives CASSSWDRGGAFF.

The J gene is TRBJ1-2, the V gene TRBV27, with 7 bases matching TRBD1. V gave up 10 bases and J gave up 6 bases; unmatched junction bases: 11. Germline lookup yields CDR1 MNHEY and CDR2 SMNVEV (reference sequence). The CDR3 covers 13 residues. CDR3 in DNA: TGTGCCACAAGGAGGGGGCGGGAGGATGGCTACACCTTC. Its translation is CATRRGREDGYTF.

The rearrangement uses TRBV28 and TRBJ2-7, with a weak D call TRBD1 (6 bases). The germline V and J ends were trimmed by 6 bases and 0 bases, with 12 bases remaining between them. This CDR3 comprises 14 residues. Germline CDR1 MDHEN, CDR2 SYDVKM. The CDR3 sequence: CASSSGQHSYEQYF. As DNA, the CDR3 is TGTGCCAGCAGCTCAGGACAGCACTCCTACGAGCAGTACTTC.